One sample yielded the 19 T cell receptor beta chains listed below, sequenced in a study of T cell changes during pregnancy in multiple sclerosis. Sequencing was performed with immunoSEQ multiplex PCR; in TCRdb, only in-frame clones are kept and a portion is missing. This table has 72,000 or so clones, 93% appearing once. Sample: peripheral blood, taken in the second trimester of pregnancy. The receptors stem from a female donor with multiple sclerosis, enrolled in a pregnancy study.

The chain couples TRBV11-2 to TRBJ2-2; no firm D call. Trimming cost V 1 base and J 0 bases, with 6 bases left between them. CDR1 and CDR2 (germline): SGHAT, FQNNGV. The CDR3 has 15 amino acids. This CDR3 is CASSLVRSNTGELFF. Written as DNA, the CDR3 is TGTGCCAGCAGCTTAGTTCGTTCGAACACCGGGGAGCTGTTTTTT.

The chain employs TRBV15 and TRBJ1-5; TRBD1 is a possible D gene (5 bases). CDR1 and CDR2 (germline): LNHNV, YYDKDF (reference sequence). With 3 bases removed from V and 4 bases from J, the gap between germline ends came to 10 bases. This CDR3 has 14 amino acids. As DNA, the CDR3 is TGTGCCACCAGCAGGGACATCGGGAATCAGCCCCAGCATTTT. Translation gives CATSRDIGNQPQHF.

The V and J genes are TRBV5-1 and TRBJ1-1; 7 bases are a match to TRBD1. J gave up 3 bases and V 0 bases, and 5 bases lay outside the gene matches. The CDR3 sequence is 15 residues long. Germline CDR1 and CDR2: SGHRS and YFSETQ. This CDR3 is CASSLEQGMHTEAFF. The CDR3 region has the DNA TGCGCCAGCAGCTTGGAACAGGGGATGCACACTGAAGCTTTCTTT.

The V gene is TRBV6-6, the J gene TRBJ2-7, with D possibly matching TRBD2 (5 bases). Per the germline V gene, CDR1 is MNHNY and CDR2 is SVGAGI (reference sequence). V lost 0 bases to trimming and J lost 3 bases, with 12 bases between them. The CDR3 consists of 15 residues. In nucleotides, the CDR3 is TGTGCCAGCAGTTACTCCCACATGGGAGACTACGAGCAGTACTTC. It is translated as CASSYSHMGDYEQYF.

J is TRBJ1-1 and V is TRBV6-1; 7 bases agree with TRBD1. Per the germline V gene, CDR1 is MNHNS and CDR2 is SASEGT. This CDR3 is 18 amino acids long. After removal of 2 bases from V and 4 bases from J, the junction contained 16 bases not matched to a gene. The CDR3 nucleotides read TGTGCCAGCAGTGAATACCGACAGGGATGGGGTTTGAGCACTGAAGCTTTCTTT. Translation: CASSEYRQGWGLSTEAFF.

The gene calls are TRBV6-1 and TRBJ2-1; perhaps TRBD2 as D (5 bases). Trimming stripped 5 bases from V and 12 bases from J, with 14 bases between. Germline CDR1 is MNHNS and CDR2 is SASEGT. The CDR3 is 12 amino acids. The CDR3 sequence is CASSSLGIGQFF. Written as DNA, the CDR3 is TGTGCCAGCAGTTCCCTCGGGATCGGGCAGTTCTTC.

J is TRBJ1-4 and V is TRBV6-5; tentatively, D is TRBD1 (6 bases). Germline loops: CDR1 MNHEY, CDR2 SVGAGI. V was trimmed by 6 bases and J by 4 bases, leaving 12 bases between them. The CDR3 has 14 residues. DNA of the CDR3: TGTGCCAGCAGGACAGGAGAATTTAATGAAAAACTGTTTTTT. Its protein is CASRTGEFNEKLFF.

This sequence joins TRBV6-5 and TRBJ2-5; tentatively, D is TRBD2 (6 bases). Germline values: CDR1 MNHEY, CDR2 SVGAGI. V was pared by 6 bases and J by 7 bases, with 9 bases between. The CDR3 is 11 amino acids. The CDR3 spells CASSLGGTQYF. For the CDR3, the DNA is TGTGCCAGCAGCCTGGGGGGGACCCAGTACTTC.

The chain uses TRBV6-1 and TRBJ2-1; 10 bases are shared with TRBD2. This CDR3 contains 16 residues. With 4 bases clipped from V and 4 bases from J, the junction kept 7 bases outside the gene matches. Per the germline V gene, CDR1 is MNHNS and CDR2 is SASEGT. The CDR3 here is CASSAPSGSVYNEQFF. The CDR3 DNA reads TGTGCCAGCAGTGCCCCTAGCGGGAGTGTTTACAATGAGCAGTTCTTC.

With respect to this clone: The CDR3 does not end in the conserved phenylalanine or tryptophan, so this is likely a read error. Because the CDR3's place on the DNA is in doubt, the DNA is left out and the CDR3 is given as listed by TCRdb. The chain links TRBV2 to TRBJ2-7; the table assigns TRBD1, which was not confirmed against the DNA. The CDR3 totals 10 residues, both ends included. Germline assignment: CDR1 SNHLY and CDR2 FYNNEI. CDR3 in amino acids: CASRGQNWVN.

The CDR3 spells CASSLDGTGGAFF. CDR3 DNA: TGTGCCAGCAGCTTGGATGGGACTGGAGGAGCTTTCTTT. V usage is TRBV5-4 and J usage is TRBJ1-1, with a possible D match to TRBD1 (5 bases). V lost 0 bases and J 10 bases, leaving 13 bases between the germline ends. CDR3 length: 13 residues. CDR1 is SGHNT, CDR2 YYREEE, per germline (reference sequence).

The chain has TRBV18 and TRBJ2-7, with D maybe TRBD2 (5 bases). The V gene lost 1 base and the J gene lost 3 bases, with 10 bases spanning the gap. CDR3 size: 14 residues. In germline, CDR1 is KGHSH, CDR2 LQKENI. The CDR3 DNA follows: TGTGCCAGCTCACCACAACAGACTAACTACGAGCAGTACTTC. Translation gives CASSPQQTNYEQYF.

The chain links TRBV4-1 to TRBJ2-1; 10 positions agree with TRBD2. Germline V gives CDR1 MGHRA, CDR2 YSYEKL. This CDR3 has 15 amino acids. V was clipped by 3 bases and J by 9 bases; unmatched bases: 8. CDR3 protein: CASSQERTSGAEQFF. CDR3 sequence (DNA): TGCGCCAGCAGCCAGGAACGGACTAGCGGAGCTGAGCAGTTCTTC.

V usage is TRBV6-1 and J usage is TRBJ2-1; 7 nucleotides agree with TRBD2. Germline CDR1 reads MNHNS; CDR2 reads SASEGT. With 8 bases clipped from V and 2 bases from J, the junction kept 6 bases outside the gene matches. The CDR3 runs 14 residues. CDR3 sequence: CASSGGTTYNEQFF. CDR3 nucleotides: TGTGCCAGCTCCGGGGGGACCACCTACAATGAGCAGTTCTTC.

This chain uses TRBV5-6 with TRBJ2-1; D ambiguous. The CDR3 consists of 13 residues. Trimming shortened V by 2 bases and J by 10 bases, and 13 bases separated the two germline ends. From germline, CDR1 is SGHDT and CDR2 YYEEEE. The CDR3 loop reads CASSLQSQREQFF. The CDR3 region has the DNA TGTGCCAGCAGCTTACAAAGTCAGAGGGAGCAGTTCTTC.

CDR3 coding DNA: TGTGCCAGCAGTCAGACAGGTACTATGAACACTGAAGCTTTCTTT. Protein product: CASSQTGTMNTEAFF. The genes are TRBV7-9 and TRBJ1-1, with D perhaps matching TRBD1 (6 bases). The germline gives CDR1 SEHNR, CDR2 FQNEAQ (reference sequence). The CDR3 extends over 15 amino acids. V lost 6 bases and J 0 bases, leaving 14 bases between the germline ends.

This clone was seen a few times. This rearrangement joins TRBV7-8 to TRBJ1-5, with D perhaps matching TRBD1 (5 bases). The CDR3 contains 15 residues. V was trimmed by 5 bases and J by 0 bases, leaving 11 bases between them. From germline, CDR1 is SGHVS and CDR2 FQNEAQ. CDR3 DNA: TGTGCCAGCAGCCAAGACAGTTATAGCAATCAGCCCCAGCATTTT. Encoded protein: CASSQDSYSNQPQHF.

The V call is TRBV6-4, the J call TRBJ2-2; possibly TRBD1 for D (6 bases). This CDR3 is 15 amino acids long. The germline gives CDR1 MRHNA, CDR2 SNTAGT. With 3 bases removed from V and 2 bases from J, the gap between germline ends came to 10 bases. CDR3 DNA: TGTGCCAGCAGTGAGGGGGCCGAAAACACCGGGGAGCTGTTTTTT. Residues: CASSEGAENTGELFF.

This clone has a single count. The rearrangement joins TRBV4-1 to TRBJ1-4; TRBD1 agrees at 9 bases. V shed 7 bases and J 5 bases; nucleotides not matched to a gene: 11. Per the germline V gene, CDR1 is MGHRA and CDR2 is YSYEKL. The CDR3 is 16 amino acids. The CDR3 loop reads CASTGGTGKENEKLFF. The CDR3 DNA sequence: TGCGCCAGCACAGGAGGGACAGGGAAGGAAAATGAAAAACTGTTTTTT.